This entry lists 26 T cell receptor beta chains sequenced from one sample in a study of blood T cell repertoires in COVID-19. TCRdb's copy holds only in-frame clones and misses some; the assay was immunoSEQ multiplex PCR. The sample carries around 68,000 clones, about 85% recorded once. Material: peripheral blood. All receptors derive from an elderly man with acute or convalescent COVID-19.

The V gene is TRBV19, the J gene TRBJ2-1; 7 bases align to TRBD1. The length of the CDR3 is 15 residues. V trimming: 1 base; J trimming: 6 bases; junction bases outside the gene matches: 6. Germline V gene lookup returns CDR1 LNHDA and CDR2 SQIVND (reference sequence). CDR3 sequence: CASSIGRQGPNEQFF. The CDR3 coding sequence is TGTGCCAGTAGTATAGGGAGACAGGGTCCCAATGAGCAGTTCTTC.

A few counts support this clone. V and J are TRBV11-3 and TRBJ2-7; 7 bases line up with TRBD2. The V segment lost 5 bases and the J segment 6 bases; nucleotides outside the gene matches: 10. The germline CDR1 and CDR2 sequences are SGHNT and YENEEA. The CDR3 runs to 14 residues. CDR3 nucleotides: TGTGCCAGCAGCAAGGGGAGGGCATCTCCCGAGCAGTACTTC. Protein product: CASSKGRASPEQYF.

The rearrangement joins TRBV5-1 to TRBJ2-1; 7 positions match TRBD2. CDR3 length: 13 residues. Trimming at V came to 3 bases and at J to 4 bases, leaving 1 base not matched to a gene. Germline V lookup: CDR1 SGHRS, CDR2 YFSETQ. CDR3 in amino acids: CASSWGGYNEQFF. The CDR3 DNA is TGCGCCAGCAGCTGGGGAGGGTACAATGAGCAGTTCTTC. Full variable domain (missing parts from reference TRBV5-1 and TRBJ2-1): KAGVTQTPRYLIKTRGQQVTLSCSPISGHRSVSWYQQTPGQGLQFLFEYFSETQRNKGNFPGRFSGRQFSNSRSEMNVSTLELGDSALYLCASSWGGYNEQFFGPGTRLTVL.

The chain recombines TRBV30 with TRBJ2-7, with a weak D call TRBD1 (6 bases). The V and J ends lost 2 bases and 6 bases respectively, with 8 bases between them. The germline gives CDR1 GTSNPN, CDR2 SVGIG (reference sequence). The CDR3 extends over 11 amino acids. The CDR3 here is CAWSLRGEQYF. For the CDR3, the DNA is TGTGCCTGGAGTCTCAGGGGCGAGCAGTACTTC.

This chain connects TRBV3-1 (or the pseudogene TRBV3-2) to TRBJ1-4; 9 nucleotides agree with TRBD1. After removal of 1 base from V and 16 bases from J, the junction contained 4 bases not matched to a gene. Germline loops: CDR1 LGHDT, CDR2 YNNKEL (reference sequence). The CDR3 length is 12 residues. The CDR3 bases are TGTGCCAGCAGCCAAGGGGACAGGGTAGCGTTTTTT. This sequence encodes CASSQGDRVAFF.

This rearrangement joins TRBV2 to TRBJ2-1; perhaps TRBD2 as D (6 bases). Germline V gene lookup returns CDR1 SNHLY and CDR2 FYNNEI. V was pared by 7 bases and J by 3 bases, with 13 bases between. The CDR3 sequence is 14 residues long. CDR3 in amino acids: CASTRESLYNEQFF. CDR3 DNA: TGTGCCAGCACTCGGGAGTCCCTCTACAATGAGCAGTTCTTC.

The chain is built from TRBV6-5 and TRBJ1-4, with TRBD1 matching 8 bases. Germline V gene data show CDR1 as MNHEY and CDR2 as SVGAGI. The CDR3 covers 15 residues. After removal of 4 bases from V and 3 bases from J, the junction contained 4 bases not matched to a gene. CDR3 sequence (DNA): TGTGCCAGCAGTTCCACAGGGGGGTCTAATGAAAAACTGTTTTTT. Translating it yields CASSSTGGSNEKLFF.

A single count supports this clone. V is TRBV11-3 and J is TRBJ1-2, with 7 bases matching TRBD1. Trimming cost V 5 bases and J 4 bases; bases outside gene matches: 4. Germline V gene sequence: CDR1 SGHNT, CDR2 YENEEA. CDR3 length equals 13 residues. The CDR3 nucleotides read TGTGCCAGCAGCCCAGGGGACAGCTATGGCTACACCTTC. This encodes CASSPGDSYGYTF.

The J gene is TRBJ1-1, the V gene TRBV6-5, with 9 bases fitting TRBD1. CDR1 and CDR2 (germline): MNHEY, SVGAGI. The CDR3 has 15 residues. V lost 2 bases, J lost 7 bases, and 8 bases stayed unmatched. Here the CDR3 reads CASSYRDRATNEAFF. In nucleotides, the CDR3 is TGTGCCAGCAGTTACCGGGACAGGGCGACGAATGAAGCTTTCTTT.

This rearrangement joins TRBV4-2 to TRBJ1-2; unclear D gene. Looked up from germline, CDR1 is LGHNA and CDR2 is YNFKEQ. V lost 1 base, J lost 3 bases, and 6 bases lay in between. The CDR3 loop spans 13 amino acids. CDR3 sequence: CASSQVEYYGYTF. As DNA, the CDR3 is TGTGCCAGCAGCCAAGTGGAGTACTATGGCTACACCTTC.

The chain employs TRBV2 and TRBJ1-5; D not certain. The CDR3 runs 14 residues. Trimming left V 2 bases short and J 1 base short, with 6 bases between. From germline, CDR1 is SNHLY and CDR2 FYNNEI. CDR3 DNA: TGTGCCAGCAGTGAAAACAGAAGCAATCAGCCCCAGCATTTT. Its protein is CASSENRSNQPQHF.

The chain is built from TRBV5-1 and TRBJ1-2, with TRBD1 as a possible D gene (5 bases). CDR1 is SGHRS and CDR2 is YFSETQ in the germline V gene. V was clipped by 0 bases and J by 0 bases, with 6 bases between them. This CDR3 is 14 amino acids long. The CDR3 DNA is TGCGCCAGCAGCTTGGCAGGGACTAACTATGGCTACACCTTC. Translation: CASSLAGTNYGYTF.

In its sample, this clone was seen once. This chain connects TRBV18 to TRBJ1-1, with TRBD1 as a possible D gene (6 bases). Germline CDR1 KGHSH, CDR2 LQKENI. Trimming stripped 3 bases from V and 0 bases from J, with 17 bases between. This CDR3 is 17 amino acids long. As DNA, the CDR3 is TGTGCCAGCTCACCGGCCTACGACAGGTCTTTGAACACTGAAGCTTTCTTT. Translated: CASSPAYDRSLNTEAFF.

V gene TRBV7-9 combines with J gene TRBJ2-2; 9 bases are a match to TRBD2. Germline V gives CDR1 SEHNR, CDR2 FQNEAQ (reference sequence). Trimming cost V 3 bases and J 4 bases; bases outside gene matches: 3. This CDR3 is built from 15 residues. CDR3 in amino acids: CASSFTSGFTGELFF. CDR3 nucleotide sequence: TGTGCCAGCAGCTTTACTAGCGGGTTCACCGGGGAGCTGTTTTTT.

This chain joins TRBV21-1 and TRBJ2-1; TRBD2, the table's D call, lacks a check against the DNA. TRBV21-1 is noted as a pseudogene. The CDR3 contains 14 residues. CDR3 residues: CASTRGGSRGEQFF. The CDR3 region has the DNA TGTGCCAGCACCCGGGGGGGGAGTAGGGGTGAGCAGTTCTTC.

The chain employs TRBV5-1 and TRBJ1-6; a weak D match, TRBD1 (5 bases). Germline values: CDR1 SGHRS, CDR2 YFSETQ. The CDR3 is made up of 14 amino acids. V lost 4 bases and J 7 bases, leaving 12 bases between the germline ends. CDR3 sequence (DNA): TGCGCCAGCAGCGGGGGGGTTGAGAATTCACCCCTCCACTTT. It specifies CASSGGVENSPLHF. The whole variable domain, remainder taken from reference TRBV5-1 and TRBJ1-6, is KAGVTQTPRYLIKTRGQQVTLSCSPISGHRSVSWYQQTPGQGLQFLFEYFSETQRNKGNFPGRFSGRQFSNSRSEMNVSTLELGDSALYLCASSGGVENSPLHFGNGTRLTVT.

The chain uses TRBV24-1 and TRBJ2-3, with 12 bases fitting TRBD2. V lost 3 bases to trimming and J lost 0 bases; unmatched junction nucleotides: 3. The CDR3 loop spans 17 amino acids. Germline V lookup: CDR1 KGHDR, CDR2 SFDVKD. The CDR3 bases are TGTGCCACCAGTGATCCGGGGACTAGCGGGAGCACAGATACGCAGTATTTT. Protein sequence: CATSDPGTSGSTDTQYF.

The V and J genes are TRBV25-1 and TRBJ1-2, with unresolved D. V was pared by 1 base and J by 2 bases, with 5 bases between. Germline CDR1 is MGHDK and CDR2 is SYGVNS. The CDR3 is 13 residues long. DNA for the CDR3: TGTGCCAGCAGTGAATCCAGGAACTATGGCTACACCTTC. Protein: CASSESRNYGYTF.

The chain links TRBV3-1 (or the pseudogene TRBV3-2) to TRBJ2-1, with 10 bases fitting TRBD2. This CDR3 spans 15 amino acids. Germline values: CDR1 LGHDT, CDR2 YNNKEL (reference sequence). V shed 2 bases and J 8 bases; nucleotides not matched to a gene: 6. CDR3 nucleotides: TGTGCCAGCAGCCAATTAGCGGGAGGAAGGGATGAGCAGTTCTTC. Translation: CASSQLAGGRDEQFF.

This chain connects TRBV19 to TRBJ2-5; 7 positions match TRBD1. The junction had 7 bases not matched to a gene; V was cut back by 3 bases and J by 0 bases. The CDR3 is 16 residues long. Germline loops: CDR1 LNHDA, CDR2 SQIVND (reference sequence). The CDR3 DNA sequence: TGTGCCAGTAGTATGCCTGCCAGGGGGTACCAAGAGACCCAGTACTTC. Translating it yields CASSMPARGYQETQYF.

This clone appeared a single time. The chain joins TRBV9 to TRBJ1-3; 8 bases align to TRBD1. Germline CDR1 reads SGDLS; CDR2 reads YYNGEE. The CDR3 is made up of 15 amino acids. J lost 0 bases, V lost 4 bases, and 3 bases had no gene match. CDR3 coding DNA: TGTGCCAGCAGCACGGACAGGGTCTCTGGAAACACCATATATTTT. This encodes CASSTDRVSGNTIYF.

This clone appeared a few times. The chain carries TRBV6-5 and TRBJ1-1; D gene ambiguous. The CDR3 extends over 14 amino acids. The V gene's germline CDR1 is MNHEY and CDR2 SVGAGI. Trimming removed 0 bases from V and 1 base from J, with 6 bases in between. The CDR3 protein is CASSYSPTNTEAFF. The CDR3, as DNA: TGTGCCAGCAGTTACTCCCCTACGAACACTGAAGCTTTCTTT.

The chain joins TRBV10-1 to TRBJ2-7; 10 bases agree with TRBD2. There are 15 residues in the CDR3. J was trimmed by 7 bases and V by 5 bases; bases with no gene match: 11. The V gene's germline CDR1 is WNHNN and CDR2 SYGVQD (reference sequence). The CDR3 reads CASSRSSGGRVEQYF. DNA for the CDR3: TGCGCCAGCAGTCGATCTAGCGGGGGCCGCGTGGAGCAGTACTTC.

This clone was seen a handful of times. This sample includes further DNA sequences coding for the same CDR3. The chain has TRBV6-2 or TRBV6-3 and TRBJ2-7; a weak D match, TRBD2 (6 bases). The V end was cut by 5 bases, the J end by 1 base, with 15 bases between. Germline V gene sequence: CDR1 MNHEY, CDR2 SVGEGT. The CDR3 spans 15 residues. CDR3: CASSPIRDFSYEQYF. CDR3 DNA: TGTGCCAGCAGTCCAATACGGGACTTTTCCTACGAGCAGTACTTC.

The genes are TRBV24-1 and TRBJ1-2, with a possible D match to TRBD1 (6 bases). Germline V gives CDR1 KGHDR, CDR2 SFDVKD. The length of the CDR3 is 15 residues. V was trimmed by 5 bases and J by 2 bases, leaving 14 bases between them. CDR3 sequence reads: CATSGPTGSNYGYTF. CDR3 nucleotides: TGTGCCACCAGTGGCCCGACAGGCTCCAACTATGGCTACACCTTC.

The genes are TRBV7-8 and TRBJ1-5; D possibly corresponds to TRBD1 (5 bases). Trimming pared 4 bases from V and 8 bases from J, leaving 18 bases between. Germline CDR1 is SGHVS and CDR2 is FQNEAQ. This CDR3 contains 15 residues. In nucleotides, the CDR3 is TGTGCCAGCAGCTACGGGAGGCGGGACCGGGAGCCCCAGCATTTT. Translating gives CASSYGRRDREPQHF.